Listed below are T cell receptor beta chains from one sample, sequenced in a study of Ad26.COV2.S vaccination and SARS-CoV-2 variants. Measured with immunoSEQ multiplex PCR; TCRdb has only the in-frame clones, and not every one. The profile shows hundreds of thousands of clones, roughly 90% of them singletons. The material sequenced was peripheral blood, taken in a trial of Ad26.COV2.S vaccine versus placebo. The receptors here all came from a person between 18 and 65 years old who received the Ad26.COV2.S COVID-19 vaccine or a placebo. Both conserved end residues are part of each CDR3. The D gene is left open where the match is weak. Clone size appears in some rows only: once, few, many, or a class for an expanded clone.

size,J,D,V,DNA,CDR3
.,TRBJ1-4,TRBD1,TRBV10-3,TGTGCCATCAGCGGGACAGGGAGGGAAAAACTGTTTTTT,CAISGTGREKLFF
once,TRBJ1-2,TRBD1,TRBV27,TGTGCCAGCAGAGACAGGGCCTATGGCTACACCTTC,CASRDRAYGYTF
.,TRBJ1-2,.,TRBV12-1,TGTGCCAGCAGCTTTCTAGACGGGATTAACTATGGCTACACCTTC,CASSFLDGINYGYTF
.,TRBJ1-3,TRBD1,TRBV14,TGTGCCAGCAGCCAGAGACAGGGATCTGGAAACACCATATATTTT,CASSQRQGSGNTIYF
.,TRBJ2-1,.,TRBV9,TGTGCCAGCAGCGGCGGCGCCAATGAGCAGTTCTTC,CASSGGANEQFF
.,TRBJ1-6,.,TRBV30,TGTGCCTGGGCGCAAGATTTGGACACCCCCTCTTATAATTCACCCCTCCACTTT,CAWAQDLDTPSYNSPLHF
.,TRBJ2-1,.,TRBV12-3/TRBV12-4,TGTGCCAGCAGTTTAAATTCAAATGAGCAGTTCTTC,CASSLNSNEQFF
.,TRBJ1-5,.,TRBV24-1,TGTGCCACCAGTGATTTGCAGACACCCTATAGCAATCAGCCCCAGCATTTT,CATSDLQTPYSNQPQHF
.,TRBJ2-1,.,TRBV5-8,TGTGCCAGCAGCTGGGGCGGGCCCTACAATGAGCAGTTCTTC,CASSWGGPYNEQFF
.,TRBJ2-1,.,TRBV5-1,TGCGCCAGCAGCTTGCAAGGACAGAGAGGTGAGCAGTTCTTC,CASSLQGQRGEQFF
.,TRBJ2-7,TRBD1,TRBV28,TGTGCCAGCGTAACAGGGGCCTACGAGCAGTACTTC,CASVTGAYEQYF
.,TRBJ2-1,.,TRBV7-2,TGTGCCAGCAGCTTAGAAGGGCCTCGCGACAATGAGCAGTTCTTC,CASSLEGPRDNEQFF
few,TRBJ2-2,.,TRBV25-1,TGTGCCAGCAGTGAGCATGGCAGGGCGAACACCGGGGAGCTGTTTTTT,CASSEHGRANTGELFF
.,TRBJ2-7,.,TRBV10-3,TGTGCCATCAGTGAGTTGAGGGATTCCTACGAGCAGTACTTC,CAISELRDSYEQYF
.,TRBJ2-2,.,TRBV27,TGTGCCAGCAGTCGGGCCGGGGAGCTGTTTTTT,CASSRAGELFF
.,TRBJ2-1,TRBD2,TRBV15,TGTGCCACCAGCAGAGATTGGGATGGCGGGAGCTCCTACAATGAGCAGTTCTTC,CATSRDWDGGSSYNEQFF
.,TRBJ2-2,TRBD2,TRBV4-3,TGCGCCAGCAGCCAGCTGTCGATGGGACTAGCGAACACCGGGGAGCTGTTTTTT,CASSQLSMGLANTGELFF
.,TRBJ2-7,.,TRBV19,TGTGCCAGTAGTATGGGGAGTGGATCCTACGAGCAGTACTTC,CASSMGSGSYEQYF
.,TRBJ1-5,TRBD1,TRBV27,TGTGCCAGCAGCCAATCTGGGACAGTCGGACAGCCCCAGCATTTT,CASSQSGTVGQPQHF
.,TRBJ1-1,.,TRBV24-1,TGTGCCACCAGTGGGGGGGCGGACACTGAAGCTTTCTTT,CATSGGADTEAFF
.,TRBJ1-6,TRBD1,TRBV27,TGTGCCACACAATTATCAGGACAGGGGCCCAATTCACCCCTCCACTTT,CATQLSGQGPNSPLHF
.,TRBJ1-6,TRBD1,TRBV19,TGTGCCAGTAGGGAACCCGGGACAGCTAATTCACCCCTCCACTTT,CASREPGTANSPLHF
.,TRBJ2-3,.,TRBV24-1,TGTGCCACCAGTGATTCCAGGGCGGGAGATACGCAGTATTTT,CATSDSRAGDTQYF
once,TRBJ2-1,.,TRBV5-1,TGCGCCAGCAGCCCCCAGCCAGAATCCTACAATGAGCAGTTCTTC,CASSPQPESYNEQFF
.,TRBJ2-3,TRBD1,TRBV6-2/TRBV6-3,TGTGCCAGCAGTTATCCGGGACAGGGGGCTCGGACGCAGTATTTT,CASSYPGQGARTQYF
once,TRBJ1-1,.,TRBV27,TGTGCCAGCAGTTTATTTCGGGGACTCATGAACACTGAAGCTTTCTTT,CASSLFRGLMNTEAFF
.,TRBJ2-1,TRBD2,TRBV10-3,TGTGCCATCAGTGATATCGCACTAGCGGGAGCGTACAATGAGCAGTTCTTC,CAISDIALAGAYNEQFF
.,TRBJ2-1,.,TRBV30,TGTGCCTGGAGTGTAAATTCAGGGATGGATGAGCAGTTCTTC,CAWSVNSGMDEQFF
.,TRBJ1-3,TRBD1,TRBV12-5,TGTGCTAGTGGTTTGTACTCTACAGGGGAAAACACCATATATTTT,CASGLYSTGENTIYF
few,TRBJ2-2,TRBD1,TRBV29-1,TGCAGCGGCACGACAGGGACCGGGGAGCTGTTTTTT,CSGTTGTGELFF
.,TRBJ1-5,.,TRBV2,TGTGCCAGCACGGGACGCTACAATCAGCCCCAGCATTTT,CASTGRYNQPQHF
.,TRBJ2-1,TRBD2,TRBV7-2,TGTGCCAGCAGCTTAAGGACTAGCGGGAGATATGAGCAGTTCTTC,CASSLRTSGRYEQFF
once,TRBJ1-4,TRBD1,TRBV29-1,TGCAGCGTTGTCTTGGGCAGGGGGGAAAAACTGTTTTTT,CSVVLGRGEKLFF
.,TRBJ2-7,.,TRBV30,TGTGCCTGGAGTCAGGAATTAATCTACGAGCAGTACTTC,CAWSQELIYEQYF
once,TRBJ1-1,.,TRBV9,TGTGCCAGCAGCGGACATTCTATGAACACTGAAGCTTTCTTT,CASSGHSMNTEAFF
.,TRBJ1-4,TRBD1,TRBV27,TGTGCCAGCAGTTCTATTCGGACAGGGGTTGGCGAAAAACTGTTTTTT,CASSSIRTGVGEKLFF
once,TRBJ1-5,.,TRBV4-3,TGCGCCAGCAGCCCTGGACACCCTAATCAGCCCCAGCATTTT,CASSPGHPNQPQHF
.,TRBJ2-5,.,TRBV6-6,TGTGCCAGCACCTATAGTTTGTGGGAGACCCAGTACTTC,CASTYSLWETQYF
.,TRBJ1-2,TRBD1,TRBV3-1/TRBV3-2,TGTGCCAGCAGCCCCGGGACAGGCCTCCCGGTTGGCACCTTC,CASSPGTGLPVGTF
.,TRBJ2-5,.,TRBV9,TGTACCAGCAGCCTCGACGGGACTCAGGAGACCCAGTACTTC,CTSSLDGTQETQYF
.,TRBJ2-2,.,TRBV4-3,TGCGCCAGCAGCCAAGAACCCTGGGGGGCCGGTCGGACCGGGGAGCTGTTTTTT,CASSQEPWGAGRTGELFF
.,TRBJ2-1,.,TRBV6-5,TGTGCCAGCAGACAGTACTCCTACAATGAGCAGTTCTTC,CASRQYSYNEQFF
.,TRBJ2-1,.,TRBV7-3,TGTGCCAGCAGCTTAGTTAGCGGTGGGGGCAATGAGCAGTTCTTC,CASSLVSGGGNEQFF
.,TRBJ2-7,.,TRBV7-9,TGTGCCAGCAGCTCAGACAGAGCCTCCTACGAGCAGTACTTC,CASSSDRASYEQYF
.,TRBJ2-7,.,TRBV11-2,TGTGCCAGCAGCTTAGGAGGGGTAGGGGCGTTAGTCTACGAGCAGTACTTC,CASSLGGVGALVYEQYF
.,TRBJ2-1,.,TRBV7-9,TGTGCCAGCAGCTTGTGGCGGGATAGTGAGCAGTTCTTC,CASSLWRDSEQFF
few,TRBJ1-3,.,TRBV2,TGTGCCAGCAGTGACAGATCGGGCCGGGACAAGGGCTCGAGCTCTGGAAACACCATATATTTT,CASSDRSGRDKGSSSGNTIYF
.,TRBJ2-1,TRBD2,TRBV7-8,TGTGCCAGCAGCCACCCGCAGAGCGGGAGGGTCAATGAGCAGTTCTTC,CASSHPQSGRVNEQFF
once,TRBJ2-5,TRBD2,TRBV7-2,TGTGCCAGCAGCTTCGGGACTAGCGGGAGGGTCCAGACCCAGTACTTC,CASSFGTSGRVQTQYF
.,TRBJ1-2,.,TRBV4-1,TGCGCCAGCAGCCAAGAACCGGGATCCGACACTTTAAACTATGGCTACACCTTC,CASSQEPGSDTLNYGYTF
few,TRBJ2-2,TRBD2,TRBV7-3,TGTGCCAGCAGCCCAGGGACTAGCGGGTTCGGCACCGGGGAGCTGTTTTTT,CASSPGTSGFGTGELFF
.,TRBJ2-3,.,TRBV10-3,TGTGCCATCAGACAAACCGGGGCGTCTAGCACAGATACGCAGTATTTT,CAIRQTGASSTDTQYF
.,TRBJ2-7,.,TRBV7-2,TGTGCCAGCAGCTTAGCTGGCGGACAGCACTACGAGCAGTACTTC,CASSLAGGQHYEQYF
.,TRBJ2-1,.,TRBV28,TGTGCCAGCAAACGGGAGACGGGCAATGAGCAGTTCTTC,CASKRETGNEQFF
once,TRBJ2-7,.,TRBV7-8,TGTGCCAGCAGCTTGGCCAAGCGGGCTACCTACGAGCAGTACTTC,CASSLAKRATYEQYF
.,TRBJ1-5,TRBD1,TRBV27,TGTGCCAGCGGACAGGGTAAGCAGCCCCAGCATTTT,CASGQGKQPQHF
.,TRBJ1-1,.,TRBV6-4,TGTGCCAGCACTCCAAGACCTTATATGAACACTGAAGCTTTCTTT,CASTPRPYMNTEAFF
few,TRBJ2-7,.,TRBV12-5,TGTGCTAGTGGTTTGGTATCAGGAGGCTACGAGCAGTACTTC,CASGLVSGGYEQYF